This note documents a single T cell receptor (beta chain) sequence. Antigen unknown. This specimen belongs to a study of T cell repertoires in cytomegalovirus infection. Study findings and constraints: People with CMV and the relevant HLA were identified by cumulative public TCR beta family frequency.

MiXCR, run by TCRdb on the reads, gives a single entry per CDR3 protein. Altogether fewer than 350,000 distinct CDR3 sequences are present, 9.5% being singletons, with the ten largest covering around 4.1%. The receptor was isolated from a human donor in good health (CMV status not recorded). Some clones in this sample may be carry-over from other donors' samples. Material: PBMCs.

The CDR3 sequence is CASRQSGTEAFF. Here the CDR3 DNA reads TGTGCCAGCAGGCAGTCAGGCACTGAAGCTTTCTTT. The chain links TRBV7-8 to TRBJ1-1; no clear D. This CDR3 is built from 12 residues. Germline V gives CDR1 SGHVS, CDR2 FQNEAQ. Deletions cut 6 bases from V and 4 bases from J, with 9 bases between.